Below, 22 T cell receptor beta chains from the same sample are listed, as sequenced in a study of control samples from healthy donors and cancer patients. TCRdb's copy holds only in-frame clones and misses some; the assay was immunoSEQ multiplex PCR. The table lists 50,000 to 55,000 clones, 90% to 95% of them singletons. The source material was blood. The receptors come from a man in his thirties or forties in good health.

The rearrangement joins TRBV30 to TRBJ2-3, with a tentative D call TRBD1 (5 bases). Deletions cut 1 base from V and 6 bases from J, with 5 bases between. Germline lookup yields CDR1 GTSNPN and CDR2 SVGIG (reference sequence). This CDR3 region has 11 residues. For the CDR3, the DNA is TGTGCCTGGAGTGAGGGGGATACGCAGTATTTT. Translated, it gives CAWSEGDTQYF.

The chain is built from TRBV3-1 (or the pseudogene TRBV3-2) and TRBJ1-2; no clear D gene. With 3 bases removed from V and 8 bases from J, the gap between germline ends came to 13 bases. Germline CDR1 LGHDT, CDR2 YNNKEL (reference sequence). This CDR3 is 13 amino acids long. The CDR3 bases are TGTGCCAGCAGCCAGGGTTTAGTTGGAGGCTACACCTTC. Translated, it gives CASSQGLVGGYTF.

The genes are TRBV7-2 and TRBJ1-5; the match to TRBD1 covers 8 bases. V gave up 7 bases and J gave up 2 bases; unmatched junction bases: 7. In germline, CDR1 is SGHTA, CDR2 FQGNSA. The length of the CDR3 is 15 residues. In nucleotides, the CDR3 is TGTGCCAGCATCCAGGGGGCGGGGGGCAATCAGCCCCAGCATTTT. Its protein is CASIQGAGGNQPQHF.

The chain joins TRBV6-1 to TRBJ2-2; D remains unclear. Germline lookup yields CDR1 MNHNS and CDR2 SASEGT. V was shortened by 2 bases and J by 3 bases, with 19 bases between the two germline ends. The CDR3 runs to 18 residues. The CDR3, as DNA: TGTGCCAGCAGTGAACCCCTACCGTCATCCGGCCACACCGGGGAGCTGTTTTTT. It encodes CASSEPLPSSGHTGELFF.

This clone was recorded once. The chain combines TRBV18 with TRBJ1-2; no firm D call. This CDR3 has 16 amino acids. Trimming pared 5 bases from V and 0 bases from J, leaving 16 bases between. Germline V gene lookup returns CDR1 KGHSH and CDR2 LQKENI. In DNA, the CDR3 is TGTGCCAGCTCAGCCTATTACAAGGAGGCTAACTATGGCTACACCTTC. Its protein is CASSAYYKEANYGYTF.

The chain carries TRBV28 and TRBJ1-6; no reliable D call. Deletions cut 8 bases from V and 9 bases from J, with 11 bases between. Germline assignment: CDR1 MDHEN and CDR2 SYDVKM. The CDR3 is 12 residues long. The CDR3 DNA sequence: TGTGCCAGCTCTCCTCTGCCTTCACCCCTCCACTTT. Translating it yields CASSPLPSPLHF. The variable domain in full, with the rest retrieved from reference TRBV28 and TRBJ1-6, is DVKVTQSSRYLVKRTGEKVFLECVQDMDHENMFWYRQDPGLGLRLIYFSYDVKMKEKGDIPEGYSVSREKKERFSLILESASTNQTSMYLCASSPLPSPLHFGNGTRLTVT.

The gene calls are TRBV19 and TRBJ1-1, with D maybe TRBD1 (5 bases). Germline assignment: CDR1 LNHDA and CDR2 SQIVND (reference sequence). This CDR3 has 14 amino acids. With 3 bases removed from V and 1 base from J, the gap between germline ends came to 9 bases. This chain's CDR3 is CASSMGVRNTEAFF. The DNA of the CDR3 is TGTGCCAGTAGTATGGGGGTGCGGAACACTGAAGCTTTCTTT. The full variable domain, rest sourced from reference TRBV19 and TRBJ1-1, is DGGITQSPKYLFRKEGQNVTLSCEQNLNHDAMYWYRQDPGQGLRLIYYSQIVNDFQKGDIAEGYSVSREKKESFPLTVTSAQKNPTAFYLCASSMGVRNTEAFFGQGTRLTVV.

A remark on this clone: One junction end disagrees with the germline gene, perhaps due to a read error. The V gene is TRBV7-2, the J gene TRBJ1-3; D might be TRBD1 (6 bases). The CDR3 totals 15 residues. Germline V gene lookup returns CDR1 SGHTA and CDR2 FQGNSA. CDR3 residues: CASSLWGARGNTTYF. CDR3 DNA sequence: TGTGCCAGCAGCTTATGGGGGGCGCGAGGAAACACCACATATTTT.

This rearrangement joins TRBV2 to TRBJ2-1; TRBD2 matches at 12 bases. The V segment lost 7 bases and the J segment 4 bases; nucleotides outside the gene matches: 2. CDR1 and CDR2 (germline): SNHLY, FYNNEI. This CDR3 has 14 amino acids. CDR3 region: CASTGLAGYNEQFF. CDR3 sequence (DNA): TGTGCCAGCACGGGACTAGCGGGTTACAATGAGCAGTTCTTC.

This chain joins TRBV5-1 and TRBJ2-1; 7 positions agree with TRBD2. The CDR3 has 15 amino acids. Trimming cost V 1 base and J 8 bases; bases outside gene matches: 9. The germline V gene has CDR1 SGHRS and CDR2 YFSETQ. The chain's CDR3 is CASSLLAGVGDEQFF. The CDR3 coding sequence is TGCGCCAGCAGCTTGCTGGCGGGAGTGGGTGATGAGCAGTTCTTC.

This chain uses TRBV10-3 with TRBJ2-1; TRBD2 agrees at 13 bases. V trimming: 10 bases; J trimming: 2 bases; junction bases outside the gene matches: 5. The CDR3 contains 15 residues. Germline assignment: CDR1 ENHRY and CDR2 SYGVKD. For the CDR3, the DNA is TGTGCCACCTCTGGGACTAGCGGGGCCTACAATGAGCAGTTCTTC. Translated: CATSGTSGAYNEQFF.

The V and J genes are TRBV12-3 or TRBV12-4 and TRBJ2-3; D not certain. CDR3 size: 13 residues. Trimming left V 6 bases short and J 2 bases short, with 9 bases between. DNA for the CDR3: TGTGCCAGCAGCAGGCTACACACAGATACGCAGTATTTT. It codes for CASSRLHTDTQYF.

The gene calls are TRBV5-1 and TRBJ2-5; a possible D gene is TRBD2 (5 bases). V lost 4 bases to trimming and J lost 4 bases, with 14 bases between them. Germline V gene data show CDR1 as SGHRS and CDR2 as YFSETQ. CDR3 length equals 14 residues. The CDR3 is CASSPWRLGETQYF. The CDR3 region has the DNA TGCGCCAGCAGCCCGTGGAGGCTGGGAGAGACCCAGTACTTC.

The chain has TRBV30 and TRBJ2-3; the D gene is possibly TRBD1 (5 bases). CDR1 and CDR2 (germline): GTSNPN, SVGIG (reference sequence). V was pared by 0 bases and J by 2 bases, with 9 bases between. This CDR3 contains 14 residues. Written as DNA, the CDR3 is TGTGCCTGGAGTGTAGGGGCTGACACAGATACGCAGTATTTT. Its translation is CAWSVGADTDTQYF.

The CDR3 coding sequence is TGTGCCAGCAGTCCGGACTCCCTCTACTACGAGCAGTACTTC. It encodes CASSPDSLYYEQYF. The rearrangement uses TRBV27 and TRBJ2-7; D possibly corresponds to TRBD2 (5 bases). The CDR3 covers 14 residues. Germline values: CDR1 MNHEY, CDR2 SMNVEV (reference sequence). V lost 5 bases, J lost 3 bases, and 14 bases lay in between.

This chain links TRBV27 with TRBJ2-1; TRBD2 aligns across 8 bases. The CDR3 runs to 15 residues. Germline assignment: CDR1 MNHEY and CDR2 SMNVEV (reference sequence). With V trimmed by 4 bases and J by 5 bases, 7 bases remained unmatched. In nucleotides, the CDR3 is TGTGCCAGCAGTTCGCGGGAGGTGGGTGACAATGAGCAGTTCTTC. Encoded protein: CASSSREVGDNEQFF.

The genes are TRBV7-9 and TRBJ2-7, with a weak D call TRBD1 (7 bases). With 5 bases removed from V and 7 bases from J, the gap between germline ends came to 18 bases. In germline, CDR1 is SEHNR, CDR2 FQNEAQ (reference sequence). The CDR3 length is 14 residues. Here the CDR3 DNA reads TGTGCCAGCAGCCCCCAGGGGGGCAGCTTGGAGCAGTACTTC. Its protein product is CASSPQGGSLEQYF.

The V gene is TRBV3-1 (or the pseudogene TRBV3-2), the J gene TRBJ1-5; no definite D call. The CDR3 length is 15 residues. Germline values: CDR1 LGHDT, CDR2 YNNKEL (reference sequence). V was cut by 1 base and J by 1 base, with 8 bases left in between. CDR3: CASSQVGGSNQPQHF. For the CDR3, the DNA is TGTGCCAGCAGCCAAGTGGGAGGAAGCAATCAGCCCCAGCATTTT.

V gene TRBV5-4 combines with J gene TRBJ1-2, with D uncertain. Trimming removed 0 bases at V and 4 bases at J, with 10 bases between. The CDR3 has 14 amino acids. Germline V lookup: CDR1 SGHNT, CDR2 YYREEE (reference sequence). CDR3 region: CASSLGRTIYGYTF. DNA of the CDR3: TGTGCCAGCAGCTTGGGCAGAACCATCTATGGCTACACCTTC.

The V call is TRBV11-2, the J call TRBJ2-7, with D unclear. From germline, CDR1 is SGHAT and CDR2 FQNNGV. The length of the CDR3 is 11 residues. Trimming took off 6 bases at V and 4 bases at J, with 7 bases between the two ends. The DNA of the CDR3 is TGTGCCAGCAGTTCCGGGTACGAGCAGTACTTC. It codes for CASSSGYEQYF. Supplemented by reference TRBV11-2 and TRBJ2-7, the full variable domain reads EAGVAQSPRYKIIEKRQSVAFWCNPISGHATLYWYQQILGQGPKLLIQFQNNGVVDDSQLPKDRFSAERLKGVDSTLKIQPAKLEDSAVYLCASSSGYEQYFGPGTRLTVT.

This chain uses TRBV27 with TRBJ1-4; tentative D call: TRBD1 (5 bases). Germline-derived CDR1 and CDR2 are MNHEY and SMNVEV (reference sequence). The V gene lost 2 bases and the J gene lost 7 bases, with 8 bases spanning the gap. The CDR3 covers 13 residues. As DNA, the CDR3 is TGTGCCAGCAGTTTAGTAAGGGGTGAAAAACTGTTTTTT. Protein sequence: CASSLVRGEKLFF.

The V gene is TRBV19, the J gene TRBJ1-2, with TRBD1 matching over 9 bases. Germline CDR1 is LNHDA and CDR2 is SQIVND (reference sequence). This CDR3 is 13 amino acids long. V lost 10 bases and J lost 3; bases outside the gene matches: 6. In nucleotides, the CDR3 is TGTGCCACTGGACAGGGGATACACTATGGCTACACCTTC. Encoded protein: CATGQGIHYGYTF.